The text below deals with one TCR beta chain. This record comes from a study of blood T cell repertoires in COVID-19. CDR3 length equals 15 residues. V was trimmed by 2 bases and J by 4 bases, leaving 15 bases between them. Per the germline V gene, CDR1 is SGDLS and CDR2 is YYNGEE. Profiling relied on immunoSEQ multiplex PCR, and the TCRdb table lists in-frame clones only, not all of them. The data hold a few hundred thousand clones, with 75% to 90% observed a single time. Which cohort a participant joined came from the clinical history participants gave. Material: PBMCs or T cells enriched from blood (not recorded which). This receptor was obtained from a woman between 25 and 40 years old who had been exposed to COVID-19. The rearrangement links TRBV9 to TRBJ1-2, with a weak D call TRBD1 (6 bases). This chain's CDR3 is CASSVKAQTGYGYTF. CDR3 bases: TGTGCCAGCAGCGTGAAGGCCCAGACAGGCTATGGCTACACCTTC.